This record covers a single TCR beta chain. Its antigen remains unidentified. PCR involved 60 Vbeta and 13 Jbeta primers. This table comes from immunoSEQ multiplex PCR, and its TCRdb copy is limited to in-frame clones, with some not included. The table includes some 150,000 clones, around 79% detected once. The data stem from a study of cytomegalovirus exposure and HLA in healthy donors. Study conclusions and caveats: Based on reports, TCR beta sequences accurately predicted HLA-A and HLA-B alleles for most subjects.

The CDR3 loop spans 15 amino acids. In germline, CDR1 is KGHSH, CDR2 LQKENI. V was cut by 0 bases and J by 2 bases, with 8 bases left in between. Sequencing was done on a sample of PBMCs. The genes are TRBV18 and TRBJ2-1, with D unresolved. This TCR derives from a man in his fifties in good health and CMV-seropositive. This CDR3 is CASSPPRDPYNEQFF. CDR3 bases: TGTGCCAGCTCACCACCGAGAGATCCCTACAATGAGCAGTTCTTC.